The 22 T cell receptor beta chains in this list originate from one sample, sequenced in a study of identical twins. TCRdb fed the 5' RACE reads into MiXCR, producing one record per CDR3 protein. The sample has nearly 900,000 distinct CDR3 sequences, 9% to 15% seen once; the top ten hold about 1.5%. The sample was also linked to a second study, of yellow fever vaccine responses in identical twins.

The sample taken for sequencing was PBMCs. The origin of the receptors is a woman aged 18-30 years in good health.

This clonotype was counted between two and nine times. The chain is built from TRBV20-1 and TRBJ2-4, with TRBD1 matching 8 bases. V trimming: 3 bases; J trimming: 7 bases; junction bases outside the gene matches: 11. The germline V gene has CDR1 DFQATT and CDR2 SNEGSKA (reference sequence). The CDR3 is made up of 15 amino acids. In nucleotides, the CDR3 is TGCAGTGCTAGGATTAAGACAGGGGCGCTTAACATTCAGTACTTC. Translated: CSARIKTGALNIQYF.

This clonotype was picked up a small number of times. The chain uses TRBV4-1 and TRBJ2-7, with 8 bases fitting TRBD1. The germline gives CDR1 MGHRA, CDR2 YSYEKL. CDR3 size: 15 residues. The ends lost 0 bases at V and 6 bases at J; junction bases unmatched: 7. The CDR3 sequence: CASSQETGDFGEQYV. The CDR3 nucleotides are TGCGCCAGCAGCCAAGAGACAGGGGATTTCGGCGAGCAGTACGTC.

V and J are TRBV2 and TRBJ1-5, with D possibly being TRBD1 (6 bases). The germline V and J ends were trimmed by 5 bases and 4 bases, with 15 bases remaining between them. Per germline, CDR1 SNHLY and CDR2 FYNNEI. CDR3 length equals 15 residues. The CDR3 DNA reads TGTGCCAGCAGTCCTGAGGACAGTAGAAATCAGCCCCAGCATTTT. Translated, it gives CASSPEDSRNQPQHF.

Ten or more counts support this clonotype. The chain is built from TRBV3-1 and TRBJ2-3, with unresolved D. The CDR3 consists of 17 residues. Deletions cut 0 bases from V and 2 bases from J, with 15 bases between. Germline CDR1 LGHDT, CDR2 YNNKEL (reference sequence). The CDR3 protein is CASSQELPFPFTDTQYF. CDR3 DNA: TGTGCCAGCAGCCAAGAACTACCTTTTCCCTTCACAGATACGCAGTATTTT.

This clonotype came up many times. The V gene is TRBV20-1, the J gene TRBJ1-1; tentative D call: TRBD1 (5 bases). Between the trimmed V and J ends, which lost 0 bases and 0 bases, there was a span of 11 bases. The CDR3 runs 15 residues. Germline loops: CDR1 DFQATT, CDR2 SNEGSKA (reference sequence). The CDR3 protein is CSARERRGVNTEAFF. The CDR3 DNA reads TGCAGTGCTAGAGAACGTCGGGGGGTGAACACTGAAGCTTTCTTT.

The chain carries TRBV4-1 and TRBJ2-1; 14 bases are a match to TRBD2. There are 18 residues in the CDR3. The ends lost 4 bases at V and 1 base at J; junction bases unmatched: 6. CDR1 is MGHRA, CDR2 YSYEKL, per germline. For the CDR3, the DNA is TGCGCCAGCAGCCCCGGGACTAGCGGGAGTATGTCCTACAATGAGCAGTTCTTC. This translates into CASSPGTSGSMSYNEQFF.

The chain couples TRBV20-1 to TRBJ1-4, with TRBD1 matching 8 bases. The germline V gene encodes CDR1 DFQATT and CDR2 SNEGSKA (reference sequence). The J segment lost 8 bases and the V segment lost 5 bases, leaving 10 bases of the junction unmatched. The CDR3 runs to 14 residues. CDR3 nucleotide sequence: TGCAGTGCTCCGGACAGGGTCGGGAAGGAAAAACTGTTTTTT. The encoded protein is CSAPDRVGKEKLFF.

The V gene is TRBV5-5, the J gene TRBJ2-7, with 8 nucleotides matching TRBD1. Unmatched junction bases numbered 6, after V lost 3 bases and J lost 4 bases. The germline gives CDR1 SGHKS, CDR2 YYEKEE (reference sequence). The CDR3 runs to 14 residues. The CDR3 spells CASSWTGSGYEQYF. DNA for the CDR3: TGTGCCAGCAGCTGGACAGGGTCGGGGTACGAGCAGTACTTC.

This clonotype appeared many times. The rearrangement joins TRBV6-4 to TRBJ1-5; D uncertain. V was clipped by 7 bases and J by 0 bases, with 19 bases between them. The CDR3 has 17 residues. Germline assignment: CDR1 MRHNA and CDR2 SNTAGT. CDR3 protein: CASTGSSQVNSNQPQHF. CDR3 in DNA: TGTGCCAGCACGGGCAGCAGCCAAGTAAATAGCAATCAGCCCCAGCATTTT.

The gene calls are TRBV29-1 and TRBJ1-2; weak D call: TRBD1 (5 bases). The CDR3 extends over 13 amino acids. V gave up 6 bases and J gave up 2 bases, with 13 bases separating them. Germline loops: CDR1 SQVTM, CDR2 ANQGSEA. The CDR3 DNA reads as TGCAGCGTCCCCGCGGGGGACAACTATGGCTACACCTTC. The encoded protein is CSVPAGDNYGYTF.

There are a few counts of this clonotype. The rearrangement joins TRBV5-1 to TRBJ2-5; D not resolved. CDR1 and CDR2 (germline): SGHRS, YFSETQ. Trimming took off 1 base at V and 0 bases at J, with 7 bases between the two ends. The CDR3 is made up of 14 amino acids. CDR3: CASSLTMYQETQYF. Written as DNA, the CDR3 is TGCGCCAGCAGCTTGACAATGTACCAAGAGACCCAGTACTTC.

The genes are TRBV29-1 and TRBJ2-7; TRBD2 might be the D (7 bases). The germline CDR1 and CDR2 sequences are SQVTM and ANQGSEA. Between the trimmed V and J ends, which lost 8 bases and 6 bases, there was a span of 20 bases. The CDR3 consists of 13 residues. CDR3 coding DNA: TGCAGCACCAGCTCGGGGGGCGCAACCGAGCAGTACTTC. It specifies CSTSSGGATEQYF.

This clonotype appeared a few times. The chain's CDR3 is CASSLTLTAGANVLTF. CDR3 bases: TGTGCCAGCAGTTTAACCCTGACAGCTGGGGCCAACGTCCTGACTTTC. This rearrangement joins TRBV27 to TRBJ2-6; D possibly corresponds to TRBD1 (5 bases). This CDR3 contains 16 residues. V gave up 2 bases and J gave up 2 bases, with 10 bases separating them. In germline, CDR1 is MNHEY, CDR2 SMNVEV (reference sequence).

This clonotype has just a few counts. CDR3 protein: CASSFAEAFF. CDR3 DNA: TGTGCCAGCAGCTTCGCTGAAGCTTTCTTT. The rearrangement links TRBV7-9 to TRBJ1-1; D is unclear. Germline CDR1 and CDR2: SEHNR and FQNEAQ (reference sequence). The CDR3 is 10 residues long. The V end lost 3 bases, the J end lost 6 bases, and 2 bases lay between the germline ends.

This clonotype showed up many times. This chain uses TRBV29-1 with TRBJ1-2; no clear D. Germline assignment: CDR1 SQVTM and CDR2 ANQGSEA. Trimming shortened V by 3 bases and J by 4 bases, and 9 bases separated the two germline ends. The CDR3 extends over 12 amino acids. The CDR3 DNA reads as TGCAGCGTTGACACAGCCCCCTATGGCTACACCTTC. Translation: CSVDTAPYGYTF. The full variable domain, with the rest looked up from reference TRBV29-1 and TRBJ1-2, is SAVISQKPSRDICQRGTSLTIQCQVDSQVTMMFWYRQQPGQSLTLIATANQGSEATYESGFVIDKFPISRPNLTFSTLTVSNMSPEDSSIYLCSVDTAPYGYTFGSGTRLTVV.

A few counts support this clonotype. The rearrangement links TRBV4-1 to TRBJ2-2; 8 bases match TRBD1. Losses at the gene ends were 0 bases for V and 1 base for J; bases not matched to a gene: 1. The length of the CDR3 is 16 residues. Germline values: CDR1 MGHRA, CDR2 YSYEKL. The CDR3, as DNA: TGCGCCAGCAGCCAAGAAGGACAGGGGAACACCGGGGAGCTGTTTTTT. Translated: CASSQEGQGNTGELFF.

The chain is built from TRBV10-2 and TRBJ2-5, with TRBD2 matching 8 bases. Germline V CDR1 and CDR2: WSHSY, SAAADI. The CDR3 is made up of 17 amino acids. With V trimmed by 0 bases and J by 2 bases, 8 bases remained unmatched. The CDR3 region has the DNA TGCGCCAGCAGTGAGTCGAGTGGGACTAGGGAGCAAGAGACCCAGTACTTC. Translating it yields CASSESSGTREQETQYF.

This clonotype was seen ten or more times. The chain is built from TRBV7-2 and TRBJ1-5; D not certain. CDR3 length: 12 amino acids. V was pared by 5 bases and J by 10 bases, with 12 bases between. Germline-derived CDR1 and CDR2 are SGHTA and FQGNSA. Here the CDR3 reads CASSGGVLPQHF. The CDR3 coding sequence is TGTGCCAGCAGCGGCGGAGTTCTCCCCCAGCATTTT.

This clonotype has more than one count but fewer than ten. The chain uses TRBV7-9 and TRBJ2-7; perhaps TRBD2 as D (5 bases). This CDR3 is built from 14 residues. V lost 1 base and J 7 bases, leaving 14 bases between the germline ends. From germline, CDR1 is SEHNR and CDR2 FQNEAQ (reference sequence). The CDR3 DNA reads as TGTGCCAGCAGCTTAGTCGGCGGGCTTAGGGAGCAGTACTTC. The encoded protein is CASSLVGGLREQYF.

The V and J genes are TRBV9 and TRBJ2-5, with D possibly being TRBD1 (5 bases). The CDR3 spans 16 residues. Trimming pared 3 bases from V and 2 bases from J, leaving 17 bases between. Germline assignment: CDR1 SGDLS and CDR2 YYNGEE. The CDR3 spells CASSAQTPQGQETQYF. In DNA form, the CDR3 reads TGTGCCAGCAGCGCCCAAACACCGCAGGGACAAGAGACCCAGTACTTC.

V is TRBV11-2 and J is TRBJ1-1, with TRBD1 matching over 7 bases. The CDR3 contains 13 residues. Unmatched junction bases numbered 8, after V lost 5 bases and J lost 8 bases. The germline CDR1 and CDR2 sequences are SGHAT and FQNNGV. The CDR3 nucleotides are TGTGCCAGCAGCCGAGGACAGGTCTGGGAAGCTTTCTTT. Amino acid sequence: CASSRGQVWEAFF.

This clonotype has only a few counts. This chain links TRBV5-1 with TRBJ2-5; D is perhaps TRBD1 (7 bases). The CDR3 is 17 residues long. Deletions cut 0 bases from V and 0 bases from J, with 15 bases between. Germline lookup yields CDR1 SGHRS and CDR2 YFSETQ. The CDR3 DNA follows: TGCGCCAGCAGCTTGGGGACAGGCGGGGTCCACCAAGAGACCCAGTACTTC. This translates into CASSLGTGGVHQETQYF.